These 3 T cell receptor beta chains originate from one sample sequenced in a study of blood T cells in healthy people across ages. Sample-barcoded 5' priming and a J-beta primer mix drove a second PCR of 7 to 11 cycles. TCRdb reprocessed the 5' RACE reads with MiXCR, giving one entry per CDR3 protein. The sample contains under 850,000 distinct CDR3 sequences, approximately 35% of which appear only once. The sequencing sample was made of blood. The receptors stem from a man between 18 and 35 years old in good health.

This clonotype came up a few times. The chain uses TRBV24-1 and TRBJ2-3; D might be TRBD2 (6 bases). Germline V lookup: CDR1 KGHDR, CDR2 SFDVKD. V lost 4 bases and J lost 0, with 13 bases in between. The CDR3 has 16 residues. CDR3 amino acids: CATSEDSGSSTDTQYF. The CDR3 DNA sequence: TGTGCCACCAGTGAAGATAGCGGTTCTAGCACAGATACGCAGTATTTT.

The chain recombines TRBV5-6 with TRBJ1-6; 7 nucleotides match TRBD1. The CDR3 contains 15 residues. Looked up from germline, CDR1 is SGHDT and CDR2 is YYEEEE. The J segment lost 7 bases and the V segment lost 3 bases, leaving 7 bases of the junction unmatched. CDR3 sequence: CASSYRGFGNSPLHF. In DNA, the CDR3 is TGTGCCAGCAGCTACAGGGGTTTCGGAAATTCACCCCTCCACTTT.

This clonotype was observed a handful of times. J is TRBJ2-3 and V is TRBV12-3 or TRBV12-4, with D unclear. The CDR3 has 13 residues. Trimming shortened V by 5 bases and J by 10 bases, and 16 bases separated the two germline ends. The CDR3 loop is CASSVYAGPAQYF. DNA for the CDR3: TGTGCCAGCAGTGTCTATGCCGGTCCGGCGCAGTATTTT.